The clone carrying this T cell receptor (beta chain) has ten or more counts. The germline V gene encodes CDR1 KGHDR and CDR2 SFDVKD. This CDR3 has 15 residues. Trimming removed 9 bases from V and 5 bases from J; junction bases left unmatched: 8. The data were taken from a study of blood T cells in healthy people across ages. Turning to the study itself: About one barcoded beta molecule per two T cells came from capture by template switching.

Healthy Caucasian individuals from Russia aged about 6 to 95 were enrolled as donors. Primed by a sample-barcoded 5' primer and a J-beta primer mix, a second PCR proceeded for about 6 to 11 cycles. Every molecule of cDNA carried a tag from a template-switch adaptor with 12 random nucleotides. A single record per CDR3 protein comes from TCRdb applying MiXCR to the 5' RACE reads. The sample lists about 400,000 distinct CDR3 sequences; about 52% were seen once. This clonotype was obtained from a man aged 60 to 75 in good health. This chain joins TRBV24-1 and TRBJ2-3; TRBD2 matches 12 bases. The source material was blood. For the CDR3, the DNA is TGTGCCACCCGCCCTAGCGGGGGGGCTGAAGATACGCAGTATTTT. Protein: CATRPSGGAEDTQYF.